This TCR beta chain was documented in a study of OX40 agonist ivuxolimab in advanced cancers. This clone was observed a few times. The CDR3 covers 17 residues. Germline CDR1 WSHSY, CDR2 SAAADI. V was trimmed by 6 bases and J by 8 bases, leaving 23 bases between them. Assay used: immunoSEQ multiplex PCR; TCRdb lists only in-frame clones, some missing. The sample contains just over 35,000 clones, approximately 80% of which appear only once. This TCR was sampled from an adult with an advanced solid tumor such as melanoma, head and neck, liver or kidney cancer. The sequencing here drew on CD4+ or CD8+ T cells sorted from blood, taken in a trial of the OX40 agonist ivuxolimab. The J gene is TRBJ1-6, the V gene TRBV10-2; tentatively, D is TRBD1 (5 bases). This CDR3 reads CASRAHGKGRGDSPLHF. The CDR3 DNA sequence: TGCGCCAGCAGGGCTCATGGGAAGGGGAGAGGGGATTCACCCCTCCACTTT.